The T cell receptor beta chain under discussion was sequenced for a study of identical twins. This CDR3 contains 13 residues. V shed 4 bases and J shed 7 bases, with 16 bases lying between them. Germline V CDR1 and CDR2: DFQATT, SNEGSKA (reference sequence). Regarding the study as a whole: Interpretation of the results relied on cross-sectional statistical analysis and not on following the same donors. Twin pairs had excess sharing that was weaker in beta out-of-frame sequences.

This clonotype was seen at least ten times. What it binds is not known. Using its own MiXCR run on the 5' RACE reads, TCRdb lists one record per CDR3 protein. The sample consists of about 100,000 distinct CDR3 sequences, 5.9% of them appearing once. Sample: memory T cells sorted from blood. This clonotype originated in a woman aged 50 to 60 in good health. The chain combines TRBV20-1 with TRBJ1-1, with D possibly being TRBD1 (6 bases). The CDR3 DNA reads TGCAGTGCTACTTCTTATGCGGACAGTGAAGCTTTCTTT. Encoded protein: CSATSYADSEAFF.